The 14 T cell receptor beta chains below come from one sample, sequenced in a study of cytomegalovirus exposure and HLA in healthy donors. The PCR made use of 60 Vbeta and 13 Jbeta primers. The data were produced by immunoSEQ multiplex PCR, yet TCRdb's version contains in-frame clones alone and is incomplete. The sample has around 130,000 clones, 65% to 90% seen once; the top ten hold around 1.2%. The sample was PBMCs. Source of these receptors: a girl aged 2-15 years in good health and CMV-seronegative.

The chain has TRBV5-5 and TRBJ1-5; tentative D call: TRBD1 (5 bases). CDR3 length: 17 residues. Trimming took 0 bases from V and 3 from J, leaving 16 bases between them. Germline CDR1 SGHKS, CDR2 YYEKEE (reference sequence). The CDR3 loop is CASSLVPGGANNQPQHF. The CDR3 DNA sequence: TGTGCCAGCAGCTTGGTGCCCGGCGGGGCTAACAATCAGCCCCAGCATTTT.

About this clone: Other DNA sequences within the sample encode an identical CDR3. The chain carries TRBV9 and TRBJ1-3, with unresolved D. In germline, CDR1 is SGDLS, CDR2 YYNGEE. CDR3 size: 12 residues. The V gene lost 4 bases and the J gene lost 4 bases, with 6 bases spanning the gap. This chain's CDR3 is CASSPSGNTIYF. In DNA form, the CDR3 reads TGTGCCAGCAGCCCTTCGGGAAACACCATATATTTT.

The chain couples TRBV6-5 to TRBJ2-5, with TRBD2 matching 10 bases. This CDR3 region has 11 residues. The germline V gene has CDR1 MNHEY and CDR2 SVGAGI. The V gene end was trimmed by 10 bases and the J gene end by 5 bases; junction bases not matched to a gene: 1. In DNA, the CDR3 is TGTGCCACGGGACTAGCGGAGACCCAGTACTTC. Amino acid sequence: CATGLAETQYF.

The chain joins TRBV21-1 to TRBJ2-1; the table's TRBD2 call for D was not verified on the DNA. TRBV21-1 is given as a pseudogene. The CDR3 is made up of 16 amino acids. The CDR3 protein is CASSKAGTSCVYEQFF. DNA for the CDR3: TGTGCCAGCAGCAAAGCCGGGACTAGCTGCGTCTATGAGCAGTTCTTC.

The rearrangement links TRBV5-6 to TRBJ2-7; D perhaps matches TRBD1 (6 bases). Trimming left V 2 bases short and J 4 bases short, with 10 bases between. CDR3 length equals 13 residues. The germline V gene has CDR1 SGHDT and CDR2 YYEEEE. CDR3 protein: CASSFGGLYEQYF. CDR3 sequence (DNA): TGTGCCAGCAGCTTTGGGGGCTTGTACGAGCAGTACTTC.

The chain recombines TRBV5-4 with TRBJ1-2; D is unclear. Per germline, CDR1 SGHNT and CDR2 YYREEE (reference sequence). With 5 bases removed from V and 8 bases from J, the gap between germline ends came to 16 bases. The CDR3 covers 13 residues. The CDR3 region has the DNA TGTGCCAGCAGTCCGCGGCGGGTTGGCGGCTACACCTTC. This sequence encodes CASSPRRVGGYTF.

The chain uses TRBV18 and TRBJ2-5; the D gene is possibly TRBD1 (6 bases). The DNA end lines up better with TRBJ2-7; the J call may be wrong. The CDR3 totals 12 residues. Germline CDR1 and CDR2: KGHSH and LQKENI. The CDR3 sequence is CASSPTGREQYF. The DNA of the CDR3 is TGTGCCAGCTCCCCTACAGGGCGCGAGCAGTACTTC.

This clone has a handful of counts. The CDR3 here is CASSQAGSDVAFF. The CDR3 DNA reads as TGCGCCAGCAGCCAAGCCGGGTCGGATGTCGCTTTCTTT. The gene calls are TRBV4-3 and TRBJ1-1, with D unclear. The V and J ends lost 1 base and 11 bases respectively, with 14 bases between them. Germline-derived CDR1 and CDR2 are LGHNA and YSLEER. CDR3 length equals 13 residues.

The rearrangement joins TRBV12-5 to TRBJ2-7, with 8 bases fitting TRBD1. J lost 3 bases, V lost 1 base, and 11 bases had no gene match. Germline CDR1 and CDR2: LGHNT and FRNRAP. The CDR3 length is 17 residues. CDR3 sequence reads: CASGLDRTGRIFYEQYF. CDR3 nucleotides: TGTGCTAGTGGTTTGGACAGGACAGGGCGGATATTCTACGAGCAGTACTTC.

This sequence joins TRBV2 and TRBJ2-5, with 8 bases lining up with TRBD2. J lost 1 base, V lost 5 bases, and 6 bases had no gene match. Germline V gene lookup returns CDR1 SNHLY and CDR2 FYNNEI. The CDR3 extends over 15 amino acids. CDR3 in DNA: TGTGCCAGCAGTCCCGGGACTAGTGCCCAAGAGACCCAGTACTTC. Translation gives CASSPGTSAQETQYF.

V gene TRBV4-1 combines with J gene TRBJ1-1, with D possibly being TRBD1 (6 bases). The CDR3 is made up of 16 amino acids. Looked up from germline, CDR1 is MGHRA and CDR2 is YSYEKL. V gave up 0 bases and J gave up 4 bases, with 15 bases separating them. The CDR3 DNA follows: TGCGCCAGCAGCCAAGATCGGGGGGAGGGGGGCACTGAAGCTTTCTTT. The encoded protein is CASSQDRGEGGTEAFF.

The chain is built from TRBV7-2 and TRBJ2-7; TRBD2 matches 8 bases. Germline loops: CDR1 SGHTA, CDR2 FQGNSA. The CDR3 extends over 16 amino acids. The junction had 13 bases not matched to a gene; V was cut back by 4 bases and J by 5 bases. CDR3 sequence reads: CASSSISGSPRNEQYF. The DNA for the CDR3 is TGTGCCAGCAGCTCGATCAGCGGGAGCCCTCGAAACGAGCAGTACTTC.

V usage is TRBV19 and J usage is TRBJ2-1; the match to TRBD2 covers 13 bases. The V segment lost 7 bases and the J segment 7 bases; nucleotides outside the gene matches: 7. The CDR3 extends over 15 amino acids. Germline-derived CDR1 and CDR2 are LNHDA and SQIVND (reference sequence). CDR3 residues: CASTTSGRAVNEQFF. CDR3 coding DNA: TGTGCCAGTACCACTAGCGGGAGGGCCGTGAATGAGCAGTTCTTC.

In its sample, this clone was seen once. This chain uses TRBV27 with TRBJ2-1, with D tentatively TRBD2 (5 bases). Per germline, CDR1 MNHEY and CDR2 SMNVEV (reference sequence). This CDR3 spans 17 amino acids. The V and J ends lost 0 bases and 0 bases respectively, with 12 bases between them. CDR3 residues: CASSLSLLGSSYNEQFF. The DNA of the CDR3 is TGTGCCAGCAGTTTATCCCTATTAGGGAGCTCCTACAATGAGCAGTTCTTC.